This is a list of T cell receptor beta chains from one sample in a study of cytomegalovirus exposure and HLA in healthy donors. Generated by immunoSEQ multiplex PCR, the TCRdb table keeps only in-frame clones and is missing some. The table has about 150,000 clones, 70% to 90% seen once. The sample taken for sequencing was PBMCs. The origin of the receptors is a young man in good health and CMV-seropositive. The CDR3 runs from the conserved cysteine through the conserved F or W. The order of the fields is D gene, V gene, clone size, J gene, CDR3 protein, CDR3 DNA. D genes are given only for firm matches. Size tells how often a clone was seen (once, few, many) or the class of an expanded clone, and some rows leave it out.

TRBD1	TRBV6-5	once	TRBJ2-7	CASSYSTGTYEQYF	TGTGCCAGCAGTTACTCGACAGGGACCTACGAGCAGTACTTC
TRBD2	TRBV7-6	NA	TRBJ2-4	CASSLGGAHGKNIQYF	TGTGCCAGCAGCTTGGGAGGGGCGCACGGCAAAAACATTCAGTACTTC
NA	TRBV7-3	NA	TRBJ1-6	CASSTGGSPLHF	TGTGCCAGCAGCACGGGAGGATCACCCCTCCACTTT
NA	TRBV6-4	few	TRBJ2-7	CASLPLEPGEQYF	TGTGCCAGCTTACCCTTGGAACCCGGGGAGCAGTACTTC
NA	TRBV5-4	NA	TRBJ2-3	CASSWLGADTQYF	TGTGCCAGCAGCTGGCTCGGGGCAGATACGCAGTATTTT
NA	TRBV5-1	NA	TRBJ2-5	CASSFGAVQETQYF	TGCGCCAGCAGCTTTGGGGCAGTACAAGAGACCCAGTACTTC
NA	TRBV7-6	NA	TRBJ1-1	CASSRHAGDTEAFF	TGTGCCAGCAGCCGACACGCGGGGGACACTGAAGCTTTCTTT
NA	TRBV30	NA	TRBJ2-1	CAWSQPRDEQFF	TGTGCCTGGAGTCAGCCCCGGGATGAGCAGTTCTTC
NA	TRBV7-9	NA	TRBJ1-3	CASSRGGQILFGNTIYF	TGTGCCAGCAGCCGTGGTGGACAGATTCTTTTTGGAAACACCATATATTTT
NA	TRBV10-1	once	TRBJ2-7	CASSEGAGRYEQYF	TGCGCCAGCAGTGAGGGGGCAGGAAGGTACGAGCAGTACTTC
NA	TRBV14	once	TRBJ2-2	CASSQATGSTGELFF	TGTGCCAGCAGCCAAGCAACAGGGAGTACCGGGGAGCTGTTTTTT
NA	TRBV6-1	NA	TRBJ2-3	CASSDTGTVSTDTQYF	TGTGCCAGCAGTGACACCGGTACAGTTAGCACAGATACGCAGTATTTT
NA	TRBV2	NA	TRBJ2-3	CASTLGGGGATDTQYF	TGTGCCAGCACCCTCGGGGGAGGGGGGGCGACAGATACGCAGTATTTT
TRBD1	TRBV9	few	TRBJ1-2	CASSVDGQGGYGYTF	TGTGCCAGCAGCGTAGACGGACAGGGCGGCTATGGCTACACCTTC
TRBD1	TRBV6-6	NA	TRBJ1-1	CASSVWGQMNTEAFF	TGTGCCAGCAGCGTCTGGGGACAGATGAACACTGAAGCTTTCTTT
NA	TRBV11-2	NA	TRBJ2-7	CASRILDSAMYEQYF	TGTGCCAGCCGGATTCTAGACAGTGCGATGTACGAGCAGTACTTC
TRBD1	TRBV18	NA	TRBJ2-5	CASSPRQGAREETQYF	TGTGCCAGCTCACCAAGACAGGGGGCAAGGGAAGAGACCCAGTACTTC
TRBD1	TRBV5-1	NA	TRBJ2-1	CASSLGGTVASNEQFF	TGCGCCAGCAGCTTGGGGGGGACAGTAGCGAGCAATGAGCAGTTCTTC
TRBD1	TRBV5-1	NA	TRBJ2-3	CASSLALWDSGPTDTQYF	TGCGCCAGCAGCTTGGCCCTATGGGACAGCGGACCCACAGATACGCAGTATTTT
TRBD1	TRBV18	NA	TRBJ1-1	CASSPIFGTGDTEAFF	TGTGCCAGCTCACCTATATTTGGGACAGGGGACACTGAAGCTTTCTTT
TRBD2	TRBV4-3	NA	TRBJ2-1	CASSQAGLGPNEQFF	TGCGCCAGCAGCCAAGCTGGACTAGGGCCCAATGAGCAGTTCTTC
TRBD2	TRBV4-2	NA	TRBJ2-5	CASSHGDGRAGETQYF	TGTGCCAGCAGCCATGGTGATGGGAGGGCCGGAGAGACCCAGTACTTC
TRBD2	TRBV27	many	TRBJ2-2	CASEKSGGDTGELFF	TGTGCCAGCGAGAAGAGCGGGGGGGACACCGGGGAGCTGTTTTTT
NA	TRBV9	NA	TRBJ2-7	CASSVGRSSYEQYF	TGTGCCAGCAGCGTAGGACGGAGCTCCTACGAGCAGTACTTC
NA	TRBV10-2	NA	TRBJ1-3	CASSEASRDTIYF	TGCGCCAGCAGTGAAGCAAGCCGGGACACCATATATTTT
NA	TRBV5-6	once	TRBJ1-5	CASSLFIPGYVGNQPQHF	TGTGCCAGCAGCTTGTTTATCCCAGGGTATGTGGGAAATCAGCCCCAGCATTTT
NA	TRBV29-1	NA	TRBJ1-1	CSVELEMNTEAFF	TGCAGCGTTGAACTGGAGATGAACACTGAAGCTTTCTTT
TRBD2	TRBV7-3	NA	TRBJ2-5	CASRSPGGQETQYF	TGTGCCAGCAGGTCCCCGGGGGGTCAAGAGACCCAGTACTTC
NA	TRBV9	NA	TRBJ2-3	CASSPQGIFTDTQYF	TGTGCCAGCAGCCCCCAGGGCATTTTCACAGATACGCAGTATTTT
TRBD1	TRBV19	few	TRBJ1-5	CASRSGTGGNQPQHF	TGTGCCAGTAGGTCCGGGACAGGCGGCAATCAGCCCCAGCATTTT
TRBD1	TRBV4-3	NA	TRBJ2-7	CASSQDPNRGPDEQYF	TGCGCCAGCAGCCAAGATCCGAACAGGGGACCCGACGAGCAGTACTTC
TRBD2	TRBV7-8	NA	TRBJ2-5	CASSSTGRLAGGETQYF	TGTGCCAGCAGCTCAACGGGACGACTAGCGGGGGGAGAGACCCAGTACTTC
NA	TRBV30	NA	TRBJ1-4	CAWAPGISNEKLFF	TGTGCCTGGGCGCCCGGGATCTCTAATGAAAAACTGTTTTTT
TRBD1	TRBV7-6	once	TRBJ2-7	CASSLGQGLYEQYF	TGTGCCAGCAGCTTGGGACAGGGGCTCTACGAGCAGTACTTC
TRBD2	TRBV9	NA	TRBJ2-3	CASSAPTSGLVDTQYF	TGTGCCAGCAGCGCACCGACTAGCGGCTTGGTAGATACGCAGTATTTT
NA	TRBV6-5	NA	TRBJ2-7	CASSYLGGRVSEQYF	TGTGCCAGCAGTTACTTAGGCGGCAGGGTGAGCGAGCAGTACTTC
NA	TRBV6-6	NA	TRBJ1-2	CASSYPGIYGYTF	TGTGCCAGCAGTTACCCGGGGATCTATGGCTACACCTTC
NA	TRBV9	few	TRBJ2-7	CASSVEAGYEQYF	TGTGCCAGCAGCGTAGAAGCGGGCTACGAGCAGTACTTC
NA	TRBV30	NA	TRBJ2-7	CAWSVGGTREQYF	TGTGCCTGGAGTGTGGGCGGGACGCGGGAGCAGTACTTC
NA	TRBV5-5	NA	TRBJ1-5	CASNTQPGQPQHF	TGTGCCAGCAACACGCAGCCGGGTCAGCCCCAGCATTTT